The TCR beta chain described here comes from a study of human T cells and chemical hapten exposure. TCRdb fed the RACE reads into MiXCR, producing one record per CDR3 protein. The top ten clones hold approximately 5.4% of a sample with a few hundred thousand distinct CDR3 sequences, just under 6.5% of them seen once. The CDR3 covers 14 residues. Per germline, CDR1 MNHEY and CDR2 SMNVEV (reference sequence). V was clipped by 6 bases and J by 11 bases, with 19 bases between them. This clonotype occurred many times. Its target is unknown. The time point is: patch test 2, 6 weeks after DPC sensitization. Treatment given: therapeutic diphenylcyclopropenone sensitization with weekly scalp DPC. The study, taken as a whole, reports: DPC sensitization produced no change in TCRs with frequency above 1 in 1000.

This TCR came from a woman between 18 and 30 years old with alopecia areata. Some clones in this sample may be carry-over from other donors' samples. The gene calls are TRBV27 and TRBJ1-4; no reliable D call. The specimen comprised whole blood, sampled in connection with sensitization to the hapten diphenylcyclopropenone (DPC). CDR3 residues: CASSRLGSEWKLFF. The CDR3 DNA is TGTGCCAGCAGCCGCCTGGGCTCCGAGTGGAAACTGTTTTTT.